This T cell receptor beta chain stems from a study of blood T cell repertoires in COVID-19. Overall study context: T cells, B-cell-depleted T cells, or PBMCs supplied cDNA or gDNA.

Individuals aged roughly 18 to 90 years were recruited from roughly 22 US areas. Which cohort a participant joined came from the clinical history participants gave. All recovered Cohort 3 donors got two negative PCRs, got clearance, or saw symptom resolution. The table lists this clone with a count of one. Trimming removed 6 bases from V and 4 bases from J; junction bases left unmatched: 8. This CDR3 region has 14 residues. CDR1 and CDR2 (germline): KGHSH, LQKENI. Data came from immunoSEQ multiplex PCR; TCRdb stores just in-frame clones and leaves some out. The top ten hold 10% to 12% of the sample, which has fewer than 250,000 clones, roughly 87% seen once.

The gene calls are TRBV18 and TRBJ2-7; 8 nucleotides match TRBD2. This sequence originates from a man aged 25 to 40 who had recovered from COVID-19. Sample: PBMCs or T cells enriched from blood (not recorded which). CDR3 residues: CASSLSGVEYEQYF. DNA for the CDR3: TGTGCCAGCTCCCTTAGCGGGGTCGAATACGAGCAGTACTTC.